This T cell receptor (beta chain) was captured in a study of cytomegalovirus exposure and HLA in healthy donors. The study ran its PCR with 60 Vbeta and 13 Jbeta primers. The protocol was immunoSEQ multiplex PCR, while the TCRdb copy is restricted to in-frame clones and leaves out a portion. The data show around 180,000 clones, 79% seen once. Notes on the study in general: In a later analysis, a missense DCLRE1C variant was linked to TCR beta V- and J-gene trimming.

On this clone: Antigen specificity is unknown.

Trimming shortened V by 4 bases and J by 9 bases, and 13 bases separated the two germline ends. The CDR3 has 12 residues. Per germline, CDR1 MGHRA and CDR2 YSYEKL. The sequence was obtained from a middle-aged woman in good health and CMV-seronegative. The rearrangement links TRBV4-1 to TRBJ2-7, with a tentative D call TRBD1 (7 bases). Input material: PBMCs. This chain's CDR3 is CASSRLGGVQYF. In nucleotides, the CDR3 is TGCGCCAGCAGCCGACTAGGGGGCGTGCAGTACTTC.